The present T cell receptor beta chain was sequenced within a study of shared clonotypes between healthy human individuals. Of note for this clone: This may come from a read error, since a much larger clone is one base off.

Clones were read by immunoSEQ multiplex PCR, and TCRdb kept only the in-frame ones, dropping some. The data show 550,000 to 600,000 clones, around 76% seen once. V was cut by 5 bases and J by 6 bases, with 11 bases left in between. The CDR3 runs to 11 residues. Germline CDR1 is DFQATT and CDR2 is SNEGSKA (reference sequence). What was sequenced was PBMCs. The source is a woman aged 40 to 49 in good health. Some clones in this sample may be carry-over from other donors' samples. V gene TRBV20-1 combines with J gene TRBJ2-7; D is undetermined. This CDR3 is CSAPRLSEQYF. The CDR3 DNA reads TGCAGTGCTCCCCGACTCTCCGAGCAGTACTTC.